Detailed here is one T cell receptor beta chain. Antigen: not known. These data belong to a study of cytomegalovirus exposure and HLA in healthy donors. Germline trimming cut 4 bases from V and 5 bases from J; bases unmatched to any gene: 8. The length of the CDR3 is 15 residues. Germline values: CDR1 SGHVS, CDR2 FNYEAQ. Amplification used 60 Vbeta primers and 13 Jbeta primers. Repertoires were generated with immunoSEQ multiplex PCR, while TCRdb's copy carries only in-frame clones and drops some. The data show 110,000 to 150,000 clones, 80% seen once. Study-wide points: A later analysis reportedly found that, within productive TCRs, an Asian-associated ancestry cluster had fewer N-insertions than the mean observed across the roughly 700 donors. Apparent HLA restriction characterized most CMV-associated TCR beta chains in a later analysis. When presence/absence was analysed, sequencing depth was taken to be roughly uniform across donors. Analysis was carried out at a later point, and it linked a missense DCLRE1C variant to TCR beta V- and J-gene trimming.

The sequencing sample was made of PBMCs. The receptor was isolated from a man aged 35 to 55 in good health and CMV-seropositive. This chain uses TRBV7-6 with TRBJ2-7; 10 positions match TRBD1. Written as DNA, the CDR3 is TGTGCCAGCAGCTCCTTCCGGGACAGGGGAAACGAGCAGTACTTC. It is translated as CASSSFRDRGNEQYF.